This T cell receptor beta chain appears in the sequencing data of a study of shared clonotypes between healthy human individuals (dated by TCRdb to between 2020 and 2021). Looking at the study overall: The cohort comprised a couple of women and a few men aged 18 to 49 years. Per donor, three plates each were used for CD4 naive and CD4 memory, two for CD8 naive, and one for CD8 memory. To estimate repertoire size and how much clonotypes are shared between individuals, the study performed deep sequencing of blood TCR repertoires from about five healthy adults. Different laboratories and diverse techniques were used to prepare libraries and sequence TCR repertoires, to increase sequencing depth and limit assay-specific biases. Each donor's leukapheresis produced roughly between roughly 0.85 and 10 billion PBMCs.

Here is what the overall study found, with its caveats: Because the study included a small number of donors, the genetic and exposure-history diversity represented was limited. Larger estimated clonotype richness was generally found for naive subsets than for memory subsets. Based on pairwise subsampling, the degree of clonotype sharing among donors was expected to be affected by sequencing depth. Sampling was limited to blood, and TCR repertoires in tissue likely differ from TCR repertoires in blood. Rarefaction of sorted-subset datasets indicated incomplete sequencing despite the large sequencing depth. Sharing across several donors was observed for about 5% of naive CD4, 3% to 3.5% of naive CD8, 2% to 2.5% of memory CD4, and around 0.44% of memory CD8 clonotypes. Clonotypes shared by all four sorted-subset donors showed higher generation probabilities than non-shared clonotypes.

Germline trimming amounts to 7 bases on V and 1 base on J, with 6 as the count of junction bases outside the gene matches. CDR1 MNHNS and CDR2 SASEGT are derived from the germline V gene. The CDR3 holds 14 amino acids from the cysteine to the phenylalanine. Solely the CDR3 DNA is kept, with 42 bases framed from the first base. The donors were healthy, HIV-negative adults who had no recently reported acute infections or vaccinations. Every donor was a Caucasian adult residing in Nashville, Tennessee, USA. Magnetic negative selection was used to enrich CD4+ T cells, after which naive cells were positively selected on CD45RA and the negative fraction became the memory subset. After blood collection by leukapheresis, PBMCs were isolated using Ficoll-Histopaque density gradient centrifugation and then cryopreserved in the vapor phase of liquid nitrogen. Purity and quantity of every magnetically sorted T cell population were checked by analytical flow cytometry. Genomic DNA was isolated from every sorted fraction and measured by UV absorbance on a Nanodrop 2000c.

Worth noting for this clone: It has no known antigen specificity. Within one base of it there is no much larger clone, and no base qualities were kept.

Using the deep immunoSEQ assay, TCR CDR3 regions were amplified from genomic DNA by multiplex PCR. Extracted genomic DNA from each cell subset was spread evenly across all wells of several immunoSEQ 96-well plates, with each plate serving as a replicate. For sorted subsets, each replicate PCR was loaded with about 0.2 ug genomic DNA, equivalent to 32,000 or so T cell genomes. The purified libraries were quantified using a Qubit 3.0 fluorometer, sized with a Bioanalyzer 2100, and then quantified again using the KAPA Library Quantification kit. Each immunoSEQ 96-well plate was sequenced on its own single-read 150-cycle Illumina NextSeq 550 flow cell. The original methods were these. The immunoSEQ output contained only junctional sequences without quality scores, so filtering could not match that applied to full-length reads. To assign V/J genes and CDR3, sequences were annotated against IMGT germline references using PyIR, a Python wrapper for IgBLAST v1.9. Any read was removed if the V/J assignment was weak (E-value above 1e-6), the CDR3 was missing, or the read contained stop codons, out-of-frame junctions, or ambiguous translated residues. V3J clonotypes were defined by identical inferred V gene, J gene, and CDR3 amino acid sequence. To compute the percentage overlap between repertoires, the number of shared unique clonotypes was divided by the size of the smaller repertoire. Richness of each repertoire was evaluated using RTK rarefaction, the Chao1 estimator, and Recon v2.1 estimates of unobserved clonotypes. For all TCRbeta clonotypes obtained by the gDNA method from a few donors, generation probabilities were computed with OLGA. Not all clones reach the TCRdb copy of this immuneACCESS table, which keeps in-frame sequences only. Checked studies attribute under half of the gap to unresolved V genes and leave the rest unexplained. V, J and clone size reflect that table, while D and trimming were determined from the DNA. This sample has roughly 2.6 million clones in its table, and approximately 94% of those were observed once. 0.13% to 0.15% of the sample rests with the top ten.

Sequencing was done on a sample of naive CD4+ T cells sorted from blood. The sample's cell subset or site, from its label and the paper: CD45RA+ positively selected. The rearranged segments are TRBV6-1 and TRBJ2-7; 8 bases in the junction line up with TRBD2. This TCR came from a man aged 18 to 30 in good health. The CDR3 region reads CASIFSGSSYEQYF. The sequenced DNA is TGTGCCAGCATCTTCAGCGGGAGTTCCTACGAGCAGTACTTC.